This T cell receptor (beta chain) was found in a study of siplizumab effects on memory and regulatory T cells. Study-wide results and caveats: Versus about 26% in controls, the mappable alloreactive CD4+ clones averaged about 74% Treg-derived with siplizumab.

V was pared by 0 bases and J by 0 bases, with 12 bases between. The length of the CDR3 is 17 residues. As concerns this clone: Its antigen is as yet unknown.

Sequencing was performed with immunoSEQ multiplex PCR; in TCRdb, only in-frame clones are kept and a portion is missing. The repertoire has more than 75,000 clones, approximately 93% of them found once; the top ten carry over 5%. Material for sequencing was CD8+ T cells sorted from blood. This TCR came from a human donor in good health. J is TRBJ2-4 and V is TRBV23-1, with D maybe TRBD2 (6 bases). TRBV23-1 is an open reading frame whose function is uncertain. DNA for the CDR3: TGCGCCAGCAGTCAATCGGAGGGGAGAGAAGCCAAAAACATTCAGTACTTC. This codes for CASSQSEGREAKNIQYF.